This T cell receptor beta chain originates from a study of regulatory T cells in long-lasting Graves disease. Time point given: newly diagnosed GD, antithyroid drugs for less than 3 months. With RNA extracted from PBMCs as input, the TCR library was made. Assembly of TCR beta libraries relied on iRepertoire HTBI primers together with Arm-PCR of CDR3 regions. MiXCR was run by TCRdb on the multiplex PCR reads, yielding one entry per CDR3 protein. The sample lists 510,000 or so distinct CDR3 sequences, around 12% seen once, with roughly 8.2% in the top ten. This clonotype was found many times. The same data also went into a second study, on T cells in Graves' hyperthyroidism and ophthalmopathy.

This clonotype was obtained from a woman aged 25-40 years with Graves disease. The sample here was peripheral blood mononuclear cells (PBMCs), taken at new diagnosis, from a patient treated with antithyroid drugs.

As DNA, the CDR3 is TGCGCCAGCAGCCCGACACAGGGGACCATCACAGATACGCAGTATTTT. Encoded protein: CASSPTQGTITDTQYF. This chain joins TRBV5-1 and TRBJ2-3; 7 nucleotides align to TRBD1. Looked up from germline, CDR1 is SGHRS and CDR2 is YFSETQ. V lost 4 bases and J lost 2; bases outside the gene matches: 10. This CDR3 contains 16 residues.